This paragraph covers one T cell receptor (beta chain) sequence. Antigen specificity is unknown. Germline V gene sequence: CDR1 SGHAT, CDR2 FQNNGV. CDR3 length: 16 amino acids. The ends were cut back, 3 bases at V and 10 bases at J, with 24 bases in the middle. The entry originates in a study of Graves' ophthalmopathy and Graves' hyperthyroidism. Study outcomes and limitations: Most expanded thyroid clonotypes above 0.001 frequency also appeared in blood. With a specificity of under 85% and a sensitivity of about 71%, the model predicted ophthalmopathy progression.

Amplification from RNA transcripts yielded the TCR beta CDR3 regions. Second-round multiplex PCR came after first-round RT-PCR with HTBI primers. TCRdb itself ran the multiplex PCR reads through MiXCR, one entry per CDR3 protein. This table holds about 380,000 distinct CDR3 sequences, just over 15% found once. Clinical symptoms, serum thyroxine, TRAb, thyroid ultrasound and orbital computed tomography determined diagnosis. The TCR comes from a woman under 30 with stable Graves' hyperthyroidism. The sequencing sample was made of peripheral blood. V usage is TRBV11-2 and J usage is TRBJ1-2, with D tentatively TRBD1 (5 bases). The CDR3 sequence is CASSFLRGSGGGDYTF. The CDR3 DNA sequence: TGTGCCAGCAGCTTCCTTAGGGGAAGTGGGGGAGGAGACTACACCTTC.